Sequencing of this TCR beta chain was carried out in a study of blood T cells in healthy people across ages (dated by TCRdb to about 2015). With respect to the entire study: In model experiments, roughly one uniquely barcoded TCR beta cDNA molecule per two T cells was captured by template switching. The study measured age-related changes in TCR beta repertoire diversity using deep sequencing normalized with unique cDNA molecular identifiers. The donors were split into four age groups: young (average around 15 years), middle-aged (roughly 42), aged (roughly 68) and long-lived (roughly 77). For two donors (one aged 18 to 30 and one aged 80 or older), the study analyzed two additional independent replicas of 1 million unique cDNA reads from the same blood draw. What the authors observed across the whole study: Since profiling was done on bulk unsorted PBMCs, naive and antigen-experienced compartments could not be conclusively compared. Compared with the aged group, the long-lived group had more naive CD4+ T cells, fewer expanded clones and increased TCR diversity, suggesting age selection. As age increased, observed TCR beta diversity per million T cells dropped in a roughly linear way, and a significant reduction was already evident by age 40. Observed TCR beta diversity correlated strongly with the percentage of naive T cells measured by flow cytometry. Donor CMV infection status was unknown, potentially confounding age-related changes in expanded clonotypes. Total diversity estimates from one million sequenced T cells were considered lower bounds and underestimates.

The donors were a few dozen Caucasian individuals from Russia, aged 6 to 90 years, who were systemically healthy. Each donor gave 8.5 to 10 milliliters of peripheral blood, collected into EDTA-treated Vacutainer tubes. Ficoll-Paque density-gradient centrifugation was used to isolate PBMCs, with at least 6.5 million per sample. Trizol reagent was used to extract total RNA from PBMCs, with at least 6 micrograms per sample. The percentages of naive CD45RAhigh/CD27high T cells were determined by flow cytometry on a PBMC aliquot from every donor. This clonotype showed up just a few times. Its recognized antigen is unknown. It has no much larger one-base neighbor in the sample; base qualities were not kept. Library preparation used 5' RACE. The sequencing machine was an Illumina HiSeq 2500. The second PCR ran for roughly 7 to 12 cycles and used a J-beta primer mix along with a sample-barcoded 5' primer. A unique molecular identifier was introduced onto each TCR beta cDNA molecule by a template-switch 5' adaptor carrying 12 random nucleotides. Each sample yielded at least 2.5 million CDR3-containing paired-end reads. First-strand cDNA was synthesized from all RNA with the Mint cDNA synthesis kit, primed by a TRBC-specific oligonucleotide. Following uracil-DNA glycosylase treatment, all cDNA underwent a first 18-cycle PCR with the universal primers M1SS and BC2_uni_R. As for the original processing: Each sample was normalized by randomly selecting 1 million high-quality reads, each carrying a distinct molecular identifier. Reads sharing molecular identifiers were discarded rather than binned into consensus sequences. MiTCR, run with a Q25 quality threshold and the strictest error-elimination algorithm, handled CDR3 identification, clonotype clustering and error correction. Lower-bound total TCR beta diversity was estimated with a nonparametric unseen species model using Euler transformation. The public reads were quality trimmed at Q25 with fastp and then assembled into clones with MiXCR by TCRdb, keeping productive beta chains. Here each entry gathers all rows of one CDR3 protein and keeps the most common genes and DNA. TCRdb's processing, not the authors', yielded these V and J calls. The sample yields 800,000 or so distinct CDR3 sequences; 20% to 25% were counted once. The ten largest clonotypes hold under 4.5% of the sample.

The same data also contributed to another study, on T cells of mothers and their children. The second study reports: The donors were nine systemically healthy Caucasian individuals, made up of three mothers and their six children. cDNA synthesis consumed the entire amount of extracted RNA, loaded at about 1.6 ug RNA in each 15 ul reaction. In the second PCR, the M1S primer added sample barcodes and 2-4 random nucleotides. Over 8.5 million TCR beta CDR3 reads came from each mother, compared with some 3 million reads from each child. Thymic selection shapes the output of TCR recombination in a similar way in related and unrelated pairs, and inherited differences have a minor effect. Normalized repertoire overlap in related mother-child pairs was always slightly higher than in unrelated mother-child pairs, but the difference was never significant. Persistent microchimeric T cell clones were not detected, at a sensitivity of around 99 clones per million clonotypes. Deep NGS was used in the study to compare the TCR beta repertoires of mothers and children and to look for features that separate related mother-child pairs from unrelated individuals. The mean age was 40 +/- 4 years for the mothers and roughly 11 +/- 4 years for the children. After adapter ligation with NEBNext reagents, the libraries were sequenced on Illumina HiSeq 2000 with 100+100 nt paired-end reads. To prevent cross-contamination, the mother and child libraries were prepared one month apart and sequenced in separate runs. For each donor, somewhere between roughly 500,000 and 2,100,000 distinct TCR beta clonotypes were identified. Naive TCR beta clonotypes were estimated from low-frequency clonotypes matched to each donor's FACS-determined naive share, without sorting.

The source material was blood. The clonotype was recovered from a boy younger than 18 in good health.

Here the CDR3 is given as CASSPPIGLAGLEQYF. Read as DNA, the sequence is TGTGCCAGCTCACCACCAATTGGACTAGCGGGCCTCGAGCAGTACTTC. The sequence is built from TRBV18 and TRBJ2-7, with TRBD2 identical over 11 junction bases. Ends trimmed: V by 0 bases, J by 6 bases; bases unmatched to a gene: 7. CDR1 and CDR2 were assigned from the germline V gene as KGHSH and LQKENI. Its CDR3 holds 16 amino acids, cysteine through phenylalanine. Only CDR3 DNA is held: 48 bases, read in frame from base 1.